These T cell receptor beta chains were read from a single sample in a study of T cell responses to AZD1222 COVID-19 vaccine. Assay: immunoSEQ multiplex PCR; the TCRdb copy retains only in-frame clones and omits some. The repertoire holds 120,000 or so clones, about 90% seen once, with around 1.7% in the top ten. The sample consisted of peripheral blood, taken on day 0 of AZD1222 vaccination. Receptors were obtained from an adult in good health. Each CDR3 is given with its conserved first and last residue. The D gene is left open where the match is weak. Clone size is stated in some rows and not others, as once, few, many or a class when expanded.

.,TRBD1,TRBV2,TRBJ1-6,CASTGTGDSPLHF,TGTGCCAGCACCGGGACAGGGGACTCACCCCTCCACTTT
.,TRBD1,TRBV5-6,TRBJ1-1,CASSLGDRHTEAFF,TGTGCCAGCAGCTTGGGGGACAGGCACACTGAAGCTTTCTTT
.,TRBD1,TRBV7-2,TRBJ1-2,CASSSGQGPYGYTF,TGTGCCAGCAGCTCGGGACAGGGCCCCTATGGCTACACCTTC
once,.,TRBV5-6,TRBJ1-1,CASSFVNTEAFF,TGTGCCAGCAGTTTCGTGAACACTGAAGCTTTCTTT
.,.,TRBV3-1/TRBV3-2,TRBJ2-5,CASSQKAQETQYF,TGTGCCAGCAGCCAAAAGGCGCAAGAGACCCAGTACTTC
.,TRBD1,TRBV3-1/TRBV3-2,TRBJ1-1,CASSHTGGRTEAFF,TGTGCCAGCAGCCACACAGGGGGCCGGACTGAAGCTTTCTTT
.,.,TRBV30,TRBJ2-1,CAWTRVGNEQFF,TGTGCCTGGACGAGGGTTGGCAATGAGCAGTTCTTC
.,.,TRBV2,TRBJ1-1,CASSGQGLGGRTEAFF,TGTGCCAGCAGTGGCCAGGGGTTGGGGGGGCGGACTGAAGCTTTCTTT
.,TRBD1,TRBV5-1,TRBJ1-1,CASSDAGGLTEAFF,TGCGCCAGCAGCGACGCAGGGGGCTTGACTGAAGCTTTCTTT
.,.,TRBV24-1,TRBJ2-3,CATSDFSETQYF,TGTGCCACCAGTGATTTTTCCGAAACGCAGTATTTT
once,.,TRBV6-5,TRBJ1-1,CASSYSDRTPRAFF,TGTGCCAGCAGTTACTCGGACAGAACCCCTAGAGCTTTCTTT
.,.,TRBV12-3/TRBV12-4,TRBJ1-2,CASSLAGSGYTF,TGTGCCAGCAGTTTGGCAGGGAGCGGCTACACCTTC
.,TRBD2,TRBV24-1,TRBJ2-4,CATSESGGVIQYF,TGTGCCACCAGTGAGTCGGGGGGAGTCATTCAGTACTTC
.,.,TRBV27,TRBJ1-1,CASSLFTNTEAFF,TGTGCCAGCAGTCTTTTTACAAACACTGAAGCTTTCTTT
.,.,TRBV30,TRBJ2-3,CAWSVSGGTDTQYF,TGTGCCTGGAGTGTATCAGGGGGCACAGATACGCAGTATTTT
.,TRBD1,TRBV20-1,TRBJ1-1,CSASRTGRMMNTEAFF,TGCAGTGCTAGTAGGACAGGGAGGATGATGAACACTGAAGCTTTCTTT
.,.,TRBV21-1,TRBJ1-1,CASSKGHIMNTEAFF,TGTGCCAGCAGCAAAGGCCACATCATGAACACTGAAGCTTTCTTT
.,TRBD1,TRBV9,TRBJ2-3,CASSSRQGSTDTQYF,TGTGCCAGCAGCTCAAGACAGGGTAGCACAGATACGCAGTATTTT
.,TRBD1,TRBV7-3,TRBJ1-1,CASSDPGQGGGFSTEAFF,TGTGCCAGCAGCGACCCGGGACAGGGAGGGGGGTTTAGCACTGAAGCTTTCTTT
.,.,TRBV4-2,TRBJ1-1,CASSQDHGTPNTEAFF,TGTGCCAGCAGCCAAGATCACGGGACGCCCAACACTGAAGCTTTCTTT
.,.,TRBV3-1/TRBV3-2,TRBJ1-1,CASSQDTGGGKAFF,TGTGCCAGCAGCCAAGATACCGGGGGCGGAAAAGCTTTCTTT
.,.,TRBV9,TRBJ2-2,CASSVELMNTGELFF,TGTGCCAGCAGCGTTGAGTTAATGAACACCGGGGAGCTGTTTTTT